What follows are 31 T cell receptor beta chains derived from one specimen sequenced in a study of radiotherapy plus CTLA-4 blockade in lung cancer. Clones were read by immunoSEQ multiplex PCR, and TCRdb kept only the in-frame ones, dropping some. The sample holds more than 90,000 clones, 82% seen once. The sequenced sample was peripheral blood, obtained from a patient treated with radiotherapy plus ipilimumab. All receptors derive from a human donor with non-small cell lung cancer that progressed on radiotherapy plus ipilimumab.

The chain joins TRBV6-6 to TRBJ2-7; D not resolved. Germline values: CDR1 MNHNY, CDR2 SVGAGI (reference sequence). V lost 5 bases and J lost 7, with 12 bases in between. The CDR3 spans 12 residues. Here the CDR3 reads CASSPSDGEQYV. The CDR3 DNA is TGTGCCAGCAGTCCTTCGGACGGAGAGCAGTACGTC.

V is TRBV13 and J is TRBJ2-1; 15 bases agree with TRBD2. The CDR3 is 16 amino acids. Germline CDR1 is PRHDT and CDR2 is FYEKMQ (reference sequence). V dropped 5 bases and J dropped 7; count of bases not matched to a gene: 6. The CDR3 loop is CASSPGTSGRTNEQFF. The CDR3 DNA sequence: TGTGCCAGCAGCCCAGGGACTAGCGGGAGGACGAATGAGCAGTTCTTC.

The rearrangement links TRBV2 to TRBJ2-4, with 7 nucleotides matching TRBD1. The germline V gene has CDR1 SNHLY and CDR2 FYNNEI. V was pared by 3 bases and J by 8 bases, with 13 bases of the junction left unmatched. This CDR3 contains 16 residues. Here the CDR3 DNA reads TGTGCCAGCAGTGACTGGGACAGAAGGGATGGAGACATTCAGTACTTC. This codes for CASSDWDRRDGDIQYF.

This chain joins TRBV7-9 and TRBJ2-7; D gene ambiguous. V gave up 4 bases and J gave up 4 bases, with 8 bases separating them. The CDR3 is 12 amino acids. CDR1 is SEHNR, CDR2 FQNEAQ, per germline (reference sequence). The CDR3, as DNA: TGTGCCAGCAGCTCTCCTTCTTACGAGCAGTACTTC. It translates to CASSSPSYEQYF.

The chain couples TRBV5-1 to TRBJ1-2; no clear D gene. The CDR3 covers 13 residues. Trimming stripped 4 bases from V and 5 bases from J, with 12 bases between. Germline CDR1 reads SGHRS; CDR2 reads YFSETQ. The CDR3 loop is CASSQLPEYGYTF. CDR3 nucleotide sequence: TGCGCCAGCAGCCAACTTCCAGAGTATGGCTACACCTTC.

CDR3 bases: TGTGCCAGCAGTCCAGGGACAGGGGGAACTAGTGGCTACACCTTC. This codes for CASSPGTGGTSGYTF. The rearrangement joins TRBV2 to TRBJ1-2; 11 nucleotides align to TRBD1. Unmatched junction bases numbered 9, after V lost 5 bases and J lost 7 bases. CDR3 length equals 15 residues. The germline V gene has CDR1 SNHLY and CDR2 FYNNEI.

This sequence joins TRBV5-1 and TRBJ2-2, with TRBD2 identical over 14 bases. Trimming removed 0 bases from V and 5 bases from J; junction bases left unmatched: 9. Germline V lookup: CDR1 SGHRS, CDR2 YFSETQ. The CDR3 loop spans 19 amino acids. CDR3 sequence reads: CASSLEGLAGAGGTGELFF. CDR3 nucleotides: TGCGCCAGCAGCTTGGAGGGACTAGCGGGAGCCGGGGGGACCGGGGAGCTGTTTTTT.

This chain joins TRBV28 and TRBJ1-2; D is uncertain. Germline assignment: CDR1 MDHEN and CDR2 SYDVKM. Trimming left V 7 bases short and J 8 bases short, with 11 bases between. This CDR3 is 11 amino acids long. In nucleotides, the CDR3 is TGTGCCAGCAACCTCAACCAAGGCTACACCTTC. This codes for CASNLNQGYTF.

This chain uses TRBV6-5 with TRBJ1-2; D not resolved. There are 14 residues in the CDR3. Germline CDR1 and CDR2: MNHEY and SVGAGI. V lost 5 bases to trimming and J lost 0 bases, with 10 bases between them. The DNA for the CDR3 is TGTGCCAGCAGTCCCCCCGCAGCTAACTATGGCTACACCTTC. Translating gives CASSPPAANYGYTF.

The CDR3 loop is CASSLAGPYEQYV. CDR3 in DNA: TGTGCCAGCAGCTTAGCGGGACCCTACGAGCAGTACGTC. V is TRBV7-2 and J is TRBJ2-7; D possibly matches TRBD1 or TRBD2 (5 bases each). The CDR3 covers 13 residues. V lost 0 bases and J lost 2, with 5 bases in between. Looked up from germline, CDR1 is SGHTA and CDR2 is FQGNSA.

The chain recombines TRBV2 with TRBJ2-7; D is ambiguous. The CDR3 covers 11 residues. Trimming shortened V by 5 bases and J by 4 bases, and 6 bases separated the two germline ends. Germline lookup yields CDR1 SNHLY and CDR2 FYNNEI. CDR3 sequence reads: CASSSHYEQYF. The DNA of the CDR3 is TGTGCCAGCAGTTCCCATTACGAGCAGTACTTC.

This rearrangement joins TRBV5-4 to TRBJ2-7; no reliable D call. Deletions cut 4 bases from V and 0 bases from J, with 8 bases between. Germline V lookup: CDR1 SGHNT, CDR2 YYREEE (reference sequence). The CDR3 loop spans 13 amino acids. DNA of the CDR3: TGTGCCAGCAGCGTCCCGACCTCCTACGAGCAGTACTTC. It translates to CASSVPTSYEQYF.

The rearrangement joins TRBV7-9 to TRBJ1-1; a weak D match, TRBD1 (5 bases). In germline, CDR1 is SEHNR, CDR2 FQNEAQ (reference sequence). Trimming pared 5 bases from V and 4 bases from J, leaving 17 bases between. The CDR3 is made up of 15 amino acids. The CDR3 nucleotides are TGTGCCAGCAGCCCTAGCCAGGGTAGGAGCACTGAAGCTTTCTTT. Residues: CASSPSQGRSTEAFF.

V usage is TRBV28 and J usage is TRBJ2-5, with 7 bases fitting TRBD2. Germline CDR1 is MDHEN and CDR2 is SYDVKM. V was clipped by 8 bases and J by 1 base; unmatched bases: 4. This CDR3 is built from 13 residues. The CDR3 sequence is CASLGLLQETQYF. CDR3 nucleotide sequence: TGTGCCAGCTTGGGACTACTCCAAGAGACCCAGTACTTC.

This rearrangement joins TRBV19 to TRBJ2-2; tentative D call: TRBD2 (6 bases). Germline V gene lookup returns CDR1 LNHDA and CDR2 SQIVND (reference sequence). The CDR3 has 14 amino acids. Trimming pared 10 bases from V and 4 bases from J, leaving 16 bases between. CDR3 DNA: TGTGCCACTGAGGAGGGGCGCGGCACCGGGGAGCTGTTTTTT. Translation gives CATEEGRGTGELFF.

V is TRBV5-1 and J is TRBJ2-4, with D possibly being TRBD2 (6 bases). Germline V CDR1 and CDR2: SGHRS, YFSETQ. The CDR3 covers 16 residues. Deletions cut 1 base from V and 0 bases from J, with 11 bases between. In nucleotides, the CDR3 is TGCGCCAGCAGCTTGTTCGGAGGGCTAGCCAAAAACATTCAGTACTTC. Its translation: CASSLFGGLAKNIQYF.

In nucleotides, the CDR3 is TGTGCCAGCAGCGTGGGAGGGGGAACTTCCACAGATACGCAGTATTTT. This codes for CASSVGGGTSTDTQYF. The chain couples TRBV9 to TRBJ2-3, with D perhaps TRBD2 (7 bases). The CDR3 is 16 residues long. Germline lookup yields CDR1 SGDLS and CDR2 YYNGEE. The germline V and J ends were trimmed by 2 bases and 2 bases, with 15 bases remaining between them. The entire variable domain, with the rest obtained from reference TRBV9 and TRBJ2-3, is as follows: DSGVTQTPKHLITATGQRVTLRCSPRSGDLSVYWYQQSLDQGLQFLIQYYNGEERAKGNILERFSAQQFPDLHSELNLSSLELGDSALYFCASSVGGGTSTDTQYFGPGTRLTVL.

In DNA form, the CDR3 reads TGTGCCAGCAGCAATACTAAGGGGGAGGAGACCCAGTACTTC. Translation: CASSNTKGEETQYF. This chain connects TRBV5-4 to TRBJ2-5, with TRBD1 as a possible D gene (6 bases). Germline CDR1 is SGHNT and CDR2 is YYREEE (reference sequence). Trimming pared 4 bases from V and 5 bases from J, leaving 15 bases between. The CDR3 runs 14 residues.

This chain uses TRBV15 with TRBJ2-5; 9 bases line up with TRBD1. The CDR3 extends over 15 amino acids. Germline CDR1 and CDR2: LNHNV and YYDKDF (reference sequence). With V trimmed by 3 bases and J by 2 bases, 4 bases remained unmatched. In DNA form, the CDR3 reads TGTGCCACCAGCAGGAACAGGGGGCAGCAAGAGACCCAGTACTTC. This encodes CATSRNRGQQETQYF.

The chain couples TRBV6-1 to TRBJ1-5; D is ambiguous. Germline V lookup: CDR1 MNHNS, CDR2 SASEGT. The V and J ends lost 2 bases and 11 bases respectively, with 10 bases between them. CDR3 length: 12 residues. The CDR3, as DNA: TGTGCCAGCAGTGAATCCATCGGAGCCCAGCATTTT. Translated: CASSESIGAQHF.

The V and J genes are TRBV20-1 and TRBJ1-1; the D is unclear. The length of the CDR3 is 11 residues. Trimming shortened V by 4 bases and J by 1 base, and 4 bases separated the two germline ends. Germline CDR1 reads DFQATT; CDR2 reads SNEGSKA (reference sequence). CDR3 sequence (DNA): TGCAGTGCTACGCAGAACACTGAAGCTTTCTTT. It specifies CSATQNTEAFF.

The V and J genes are TRBV5-6 and TRBJ2-7; D remains ambiguous. V lost 4 bases to trimming and J lost 1 base, with 9 bases between them. Germline V gene lookup returns CDR1 SGHDT and CDR2 YYEEEE. The CDR3 runs to 13 residues. The CDR3 region has the DNA TGTGCCAGCAGCCCGACTGGTTCCTACGAGCAGTACTTC. Its translation: CASSPTGSYEQYF.

The genes are TRBV2 and TRBJ2-5; TRBD1 matches at 8 bases. V was pared by 6 bases and J by 2 bases, with 5 bases of the junction left unmatched. The CDR3 has 14 amino acids. Germline lookup yields CDR1 SNHLY and CDR2 FYNNEI. CDR3: CASSQTGAQETQYF. CDR3 nucleotides: TGTGCCAGCAGCCAGACAGGGGCACAAGAGACCCAGTACTTC. Combining the CDR3 with reference TRBV2 and TRBJ2-5 gives the whole variable domain EPEVTQTPSHQVTQMGQEVILRCVPISNHLYFYWYRQILGQKVEFLVSFYNNEISEKSEIFDDQFSVERPDGSNFTLKIRSTKLEDSAMYFCASSQTGAQETQYFGPGTRLLVL.

The V gene is TRBV5-5, the J gene TRBJ2-2, with 8 bases that match TRBD2. Trimming removed 0 bases from V and 5 bases from J; junction bases left unmatched: 6. Germline values: CDR1 SGHKS, CDR2 YYEKEE (reference sequence). The CDR3 contains 16 residues. Written as DNA, the CDR3 is TGTGCCAGCAGCTTGGGCGGGGGGCAAATTACCGGGGAGCTGTTTTTT. This codes for CASSLGGGQITGELFF.

The V call is TRBV6-1, the J call TRBJ1-1; D gene unclear. Germline V gene data show CDR1 as MNHNS and CDR2 as SASEGT. V was shortened by 4 bases and J by 11 bases, with 20 bases between the two germline ends. This CDR3 has 14 residues. The CDR3 loop is CASSARRGQSLAFF. CDR3 DNA: TGTGCCAGCAGTGCCCGACGGGGTCAAAGTCTTGCTTTCTTT.

The count of this clone is one. The chain carries TRBV12-5 and TRBJ2-1, with D hard to call. Germline V lookup: CDR1 LGHNT, CDR2 FRNRAP. The CDR3 has 14 residues. Trimming shortened V by 6 bases and J by 6 bases, and 15 bases separated the two germline ends. The CDR3 region is CASGREMGSNEQFF. CDR3 nucleotides: TGTGCTAGTGGGCGCGAGATGGGGTCCAATGAGCAGTTCTTC.

Comment on this clone: The sample has other DNA sequences that encode this CDR3 too. V and J are TRBV2 and TRBJ2-1; 9 bases are a match to TRBD2. V shed 11 bases and J 7 bases; nucleotides not matched to a gene: 9. The CDR3 length is 13 residues. CDR1 is SNHLY and CDR2 is FYNNEI in the germline V gene. The CDR3 nucleotides are TGTGCCGGCGGCGGGAGGGCCGGGAATGAGCAGTTCTTC. The encoded protein is CAGGGRAGNEQFF. Full variable domain (remainder filled in from reference TRBV2 and TRBJ2-1): EPEVTQTPSHQVTQMGQEVILRCVPISNHLYFYWYRQILGQKVEFLVSFYNNEISEKSEIFDDQFSVERPDGSNFTLKIRSTKLEDSAMYFCAGGGRAGNEQFFGPGTRLTVL.

This clone was counted once. The chain couples TRBV7-8 to TRBJ2-7; the D gene could be TRBD1 or TRBD2 (5 bases each). V was clipped by 3 bases and J by 5 bases, with 11 bases between them. CDR1 SGHVS and CDR2 FQNEAQ come from the germline V gene. The CDR3 is made up of 13 amino acids. CDR3 amino acids: CASSFWETDEQYF. CDR3 coding DNA: TGTGCCAGCAGCTTCTGGGAGACAGACGAGCAGTACTTC.

The V and J genes are TRBV2 and TRBJ2-2, with TRBD1 identical over 9 bases. Germline CDR1 is SNHLY and CDR2 is FYNNEI. V was clipped by 4 bases and J by 4 bases; unmatched bases: 4. There are 15 residues in the CDR3. The CDR3 sequence: CASSAGTGFTGELFF. For the CDR3, the DNA is TGTGCCAGCAGTGCCGGGACAGGGTTCACCGGGGAGCTGTTTTTT.

This sequence joins TRBV19 and TRBJ2-7; the match to TRBD2 covers 13 bases. This CDR3 has 19 residues. Trimming took 3 bases from V and 1 from J; bases not matched to a gene: 12. Per the germline V gene, CDR1 is LNHDA and CDR2 is SQIVND (reference sequence). CDR3 amino acids: CASSMIQGRTSGGSYEQYF. The CDR3 coding sequence is TGTGCCAGTAGTATGATACAGGGAAGGACTAGCGGGGGATCCTACGAGCAGTACTTC.

This chain connects TRBV4-1 to TRBJ2-7; D could derive from TRBD1 or TRBD2 (6 bases each). Deletions cut 0 bases from V and 3 bases from J, with 15 bases between. The germline gives CDR1 MGHRA, CDR2 YSYEKL. The length of the CDR3 is 16 residues. The CDR3 is CASSQDSGDKNYEQYF. In DNA form, the CDR3 reads TGCGCCAGCAGCCAAGATTCGGGGGACAAAAACTACGAGCAGTACTTC.